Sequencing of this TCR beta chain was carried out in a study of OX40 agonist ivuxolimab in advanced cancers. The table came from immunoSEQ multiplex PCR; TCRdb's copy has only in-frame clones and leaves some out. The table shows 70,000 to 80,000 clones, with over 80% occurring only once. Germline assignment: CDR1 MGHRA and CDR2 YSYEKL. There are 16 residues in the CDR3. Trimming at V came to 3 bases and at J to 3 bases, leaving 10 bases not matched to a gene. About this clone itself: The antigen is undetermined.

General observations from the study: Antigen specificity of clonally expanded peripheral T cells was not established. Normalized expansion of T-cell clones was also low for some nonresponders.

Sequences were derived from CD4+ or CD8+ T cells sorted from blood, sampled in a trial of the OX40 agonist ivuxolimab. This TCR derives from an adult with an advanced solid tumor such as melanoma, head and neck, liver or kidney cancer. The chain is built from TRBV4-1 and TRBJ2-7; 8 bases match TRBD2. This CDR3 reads CASSHHSGAGDYEQYF. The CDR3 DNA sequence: TGCGCCAGCAGCCACCATAGCGGGGCAGGGGACTACGAGCAGTACTTC.